These 9 T cell receptor beta chains were sequenced from one sample in a study of blood T cell repertoires in COVID-19. Generated by immunoSEQ multiplex PCR, the TCRdb table keeps only in-frame clones and is missing some. Of roughly 92,000 clones in the sample, about nine tenths were seen once. Material for sequencing was peripheral blood. The receptors derive from a woman aged 80 or over with acute or convalescent COVID-19.

This chain joins TRBV6-5 and TRBJ2-1; D may be TRBD1 (7 bases). This CDR3 contains 15 residues. Germline V lookup: CDR1 MNHEY, CDR2 SVGAGI. Deletions cut 6 bases from V and 2 bases from J, with 14 bases between. CDR3 loop: CASRVQGGPYNEQFF. CDR3 DNA sequence: TGTGCCAGCAGGGTCCAGGGGGGCCCCTACAATGAGCAGTTCTTC.

In this sample, this clone turned up once. This rearrangement joins TRBV6-2 or TRBV6-3 to TRBJ2-7, with D tentatively TRBD2 (7 bases). Deletions cut 4 bases from V and 6 bases from J, with 25 bases between. The germline gives CDR1 MNHEY, CDR2 SVGEGT. CDR3 size: 17 residues. As DNA, the CDR3 is TGTGCCAGCAGTTTCAACCCCGAAGGGGGGGTTCCTCGCGAGCAGTACTTC. Amino acids: CASSFNPEGGVPREQYF.

The chain has TRBV9 and TRBJ1-4, with D maybe TRBD1 (5 bases). V dropped 5 bases and J dropped 13 bases, with 12 bases sitting between them. Germline V CDR1 and CDR2: SGDLS, YYNGEE. CDR3 length equals 11 residues. CDR3 sequence: CASRRTGLLFF. The CDR3 coding sequence is TGTGCCAGCAGACGAACAGGTTTACTGTTTTTT.

CDR3 amino acids: CASSSLDIPEAFF. As DNA, the CDR3 is TGTGCCAGCAGTTCTCTGGACATCCCTGAAGCTTTCTTT. V and J are TRBV12-3 or TRBV12-4 and TRBJ1-1, with a tentative D call TRBD1 (5 bases). V was shortened by 4 bases and J by 6 bases, with 12 bases between the two germline ends. The CDR3 contains 13 residues.

The chain recombines TRBV5-1 with TRBJ2-3; tentatively, D is TRBD1 (6 bases). Germline loops: CDR1 SGHRS, CDR2 YFSETQ. This CDR3 is built from 14 residues. Trimming left V 0 bases short and J 4 bases short, with 9 bases between. This CDR3 reads CASSLGWGPDTQYF. The DNA for the CDR3 is TGCGCCAGCAGCTTGGGGTGGGGGCCAGATACGCAGTATTTT.

The chain uses TRBV3-1 (or the pseudogene TRBV3-2) and TRBJ1-5; a weak D match, TRBD1 (6 bases). Germline CDR1 is LGHDT and CDR2 is YNNKEL (reference sequence). The CDR3 totals 13 residues. The CDR3 coding sequence is TGTGAGACAGGCCTTTGTAGCAATCAGCCCCAGCATTTT. Translating it yields CETGLCSNQPQHF.

The chain employs TRBV29-1 and TRBJ1-2; D is perhaps TRBD1 (6 bases). Trimming left V 7 bases short and J 0 bases short, with 15 bases between. CDR1 and CDR2 (germline): SQVTM, ANQGSEA. The CDR3 has 14 residues. The CDR3 nucleotides are TGCAGCGCCGGAGGACAGCTTTCTAACTATGGCTACACCTTC. Translating gives CSAGGQLSNYGYTF. Full variable domain (outside the CDR3, taken from reference TRBV29-1 and TRBJ1-2): SAVISQKPSRDICQRGTSLTIQCQVDSQVTMMFWYRQQPGQSLTLIATANQGSEATYESGFVIDKFPISRPNLTFSTLTVSNMSPEDSSIYLCSAGGQLSNYGYTFGSGTRLTVV.

V and J are TRBV30 and TRBJ1-4; 7 bases are shared with TRBD1. CDR1 is GTSNPN and CDR2 is SVGIG in the germline V gene (reference sequence). J lost 7 bases, V lost 4 bases, and 9 bases had no gene match. The CDR3 has 14 residues. In DNA, the CDR3 is TGTGCCTGGAACCAAGGGGGCGAGGCTGAAAAACTGTTTTTT. Protein product: CAWNQGGEAEKLFF.

This clone was seen just once. The gene calls are TRBV5-6 and TRBJ1-5; D gene uncertain. In germline, CDR1 is SGHDT, CDR2 YYEEEE. V was shortened by 0 bases and J by 7 bases, with 8 bases between the two germline ends. The CDR3 is 13 amino acids. CDR3 nucleotides: TGTGCCAGCAGCTTGGCCAACGGGCAGCCCCAGCATTTT. This encodes CASSLANGQPQHF.